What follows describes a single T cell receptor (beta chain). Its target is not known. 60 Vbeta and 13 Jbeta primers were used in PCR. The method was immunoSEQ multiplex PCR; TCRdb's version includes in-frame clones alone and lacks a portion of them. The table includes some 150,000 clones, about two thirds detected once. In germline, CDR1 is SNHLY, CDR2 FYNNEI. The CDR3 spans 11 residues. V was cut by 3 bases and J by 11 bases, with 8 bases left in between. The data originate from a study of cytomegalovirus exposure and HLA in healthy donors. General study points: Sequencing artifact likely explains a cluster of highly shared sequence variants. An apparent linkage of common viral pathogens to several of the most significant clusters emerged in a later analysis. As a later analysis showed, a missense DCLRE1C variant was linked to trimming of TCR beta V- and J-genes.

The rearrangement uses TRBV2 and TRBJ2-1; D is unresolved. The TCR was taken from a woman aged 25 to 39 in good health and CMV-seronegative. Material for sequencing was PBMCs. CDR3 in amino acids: CASSEGDQQFF. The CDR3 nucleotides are TGTGCCAGCAGTGAGGGCGACCAGCAGTTCTTC.